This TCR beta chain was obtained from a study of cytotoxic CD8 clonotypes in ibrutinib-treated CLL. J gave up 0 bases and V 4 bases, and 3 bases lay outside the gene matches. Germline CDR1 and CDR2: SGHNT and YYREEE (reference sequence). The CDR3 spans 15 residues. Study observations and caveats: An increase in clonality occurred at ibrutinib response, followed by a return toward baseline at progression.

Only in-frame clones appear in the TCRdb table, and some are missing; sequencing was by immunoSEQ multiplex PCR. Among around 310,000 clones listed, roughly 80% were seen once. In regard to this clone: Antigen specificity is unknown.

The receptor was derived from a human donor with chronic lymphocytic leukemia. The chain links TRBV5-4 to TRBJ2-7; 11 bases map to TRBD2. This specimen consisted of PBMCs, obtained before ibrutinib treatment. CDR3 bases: TGTGCCAGCAGCCCCGGACTAGCGGGCTCCTACGAGCAGTACTTC. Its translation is CASSPGLAGSYEQYF.